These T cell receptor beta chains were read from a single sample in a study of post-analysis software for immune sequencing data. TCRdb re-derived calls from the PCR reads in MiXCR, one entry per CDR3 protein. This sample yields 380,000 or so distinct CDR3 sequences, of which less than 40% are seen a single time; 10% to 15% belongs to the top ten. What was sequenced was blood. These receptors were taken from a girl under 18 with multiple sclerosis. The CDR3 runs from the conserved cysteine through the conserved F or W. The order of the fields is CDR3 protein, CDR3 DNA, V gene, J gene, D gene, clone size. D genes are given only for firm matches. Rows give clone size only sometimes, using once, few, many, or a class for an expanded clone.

CDR3aa: CATSDLQGTEAFF; CDR3nt: TGTGCCACCAGTGATCTTCAGGGTACTGAAGCTTTCTTT; v_gene: TRBV24-1; j_gene: TRBJ1-1; d_gene: -; abundance: -
CDR3aa: CASSIVSGANVLTF; CDR3nt: TGTGCCAGCAGCATCGTCTCTGGGGCCAACGTCCTGACTTTC; v_gene: TRBV7-2; j_gene: TRBJ2-6; d_gene: -; abundance: few
CDR3aa: CASSTGQGRSNYGYTF; CDR3nt: TGTGCCAGCAGTACTGGACAGGGTCGGAGTAACTATGGCTACACCTTC; v_gene: TRBV6-2/TRBV6-3; j_gene: TRBJ1-2; d_gene: TRBD1; abundance: -
CDR3aa: CASSLVRTRSSYNEQFF; CDR3nt: TGTGCCAGCAGCTTAGTACGGACTAGGAGCTCCTACAATGAGCAGTTCTTC; v_gene: TRBV7-9; j_gene: TRBJ2-1; d_gene: TRBD2; abundance: -
CDR3aa: CASSPRPSGTGKTYEQYF; CDR3nt: TGTGCCAGCAGTCCTAGACCCTCCGGGACAGGGAAAACCTACGAGCAGTACTTC; v_gene: TRBV6-1; j_gene: TRBJ2-7; d_gene: TRBD1; abundance: -
CDR3aa: CASSLGTGVGGGEKLFF; CDR3nt: TGTGCCAGCAGTTTAGGGACAGGGGTGGGCGGTGGTGAAAAACTGTTTTTT; v_gene: TRBV12-3/TRBV12-4; j_gene: TRBJ1-4; d_gene: TRBD1; abundance: -
CDR3aa: CASSLAGHHYSNQPQHF; CDR3nt: TGTGCCAGCAGCTTAGCGGGACACCACTATAGCAATCAGCCCCAGCATTTT; v_gene: TRBV7-2; j_gene: TRBJ1-5; d_gene: -; abundance: -
CDR3aa: CSAPLRGPFYDEQFF; CDR3nt: TGCAGTGCCCCCTTGCGGGGGCCGTTCTACGATGAGCAGTTCTTC; v_gene: TRBV20-1; j_gene: TRBJ2-1; d_gene: -; abundance: -
CDR3aa: CAGSYGRGHQINTEAFF; CDR3nt: TGTGCCGGCAGTTATGGTCGAGGACACCAAATTAACACTGAAGCTTTCTTT; v_gene: TRBV6-2/TRBV6-3; j_gene: TRBJ1-1; d_gene: -; abundance: -
CDR3aa: CASSPGTGPQPQHF; CDR3nt: TGTGCCAGCTCACCCGGGACAGGGCCCCAGCCCCAGCATTTT; v_gene: TRBV18; j_gene: TRBJ1-5; d_gene: TRBD1; abundance: -
CDR3aa: CASSLGRDRVTYEQYF; CDR3nt: TGCGCCAGCAGCTTGGGGAGGGACAGAGTCACCTACGAGCAGTACTTC; v_gene: TRBV5-1; j_gene: TRBJ2-7; d_gene: -; abundance: -
CDR3aa: CAISESPNQPQHF; CDR3nt: TGTGCCATCAGTGAGTCACCTAATCAGCCCCAGCATTTT; v_gene: TRBV10-3; j_gene: TRBJ1-5; d_gene: -; abundance: few
CDR3aa: CASSLSRVGQPQHF; CDR3nt: TGTGCCAGCAGCTTAAGTAGGGTGGGACAGCCCCAGCATTTT; v_gene: TRBV7-8; j_gene: TRBJ1-5; d_gene: -; abundance: few
CDR3aa: CASSLGTPEGYEQYF; CDR3nt: TGCGCCAGCAGCCTAGGGACCCCAGAGGGATACGAGCAGTACTTC; v_gene: TRBV4-3; j_gene: TRBJ2-7; d_gene: -; abundance: -
CDR3aa: CASGDDRQNTEAFF; CDR3nt: TGTGCCAGCGGAGACGACAGGCAGAACACTGAAGCTTTCTTT; v_gene: TRBV2; j_gene: TRBJ1-1; d_gene: -; abundance: -
CDR3aa: CATGGDVDNEQFF; CDR3nt: TGTGCCACCGGCGGCGATGTTGACAATGAGCAGTTCTTC; v_gene: TRBV15; j_gene: TRBJ2-1; d_gene: -; abundance: few
CDR3aa: CASSSRQMPKNIQYF; CDR3nt: TGTGCCAGCAGCTCTAGACAGATGCCCAAAAACATTCAGTACTTC; v_gene: TRBV5-6; j_gene: TRBJ2-4; d_gene: -; abundance: few
CDR3aa: CRVGDVLGGYTF; CDR3nt: TGCAGGGTGGGCGACGTACTGGGAGGCTACACCTTC; v_gene: TRBV29-1; j_gene: TRBJ1-2; d_gene: -; abundance: -
CDR3aa: CGARGYNEQFF; CDR3nt: TGCGGTGCTAGAGGGTACAATGAGCAGTTCTTC; v_gene: TRBV20-1; j_gene: TRBJ2-1; d_gene: -; abundance: -
CDR3aa: CASSSAAGSSYYGYTF; CDR3nt: TGTGCCAGCAGTTCCGCGGCGGGGTCCTCATACTATGGCTACACCTTC; v_gene: TRBV12-3/TRBV12-4; j_gene: TRBJ1-2; d_gene: -; abundance: -
CDR3aa: CASSGTSGGKRYF; CDR3nt: TGTGCCAGCAGCGGGACTAGCGGGGGGAAAAGGTACTTC; v_gene: TRBV6-6; j_gene: TRBJ2-4; d_gene: TRBD2; abundance: -
CDR3aa: CASTLEVGGYTF; CDR3nt: TGTGCCAGCACCCTTGAGGTGGGTGGCTACACCTTC; v_gene: TRBV6-1; j_gene: TRBJ1-2; d_gene: -; abundance: -
CDR3aa: CAISGINSNQPQHF; CDR3nt: TGTGCCATCAGTGGTATCAATAGCAATCAGCCCCAGCATTTT; v_gene: TRBV10-3; j_gene: TRBJ1-5; d_gene: -; abundance: few
CDR3aa: CASSQDLGGVADTQYF; CDR3nt: TGCGCCAGCAGCCAAGATCTGGGCGGGGTGGCAGATACGCAGTATTTT; v_gene: TRBV4-1; j_gene: TRBJ2-3; d_gene: -; abundance: few
CDR3aa: CSAYPLSNQPQHF; CDR3nt: TGCAGTGCTTACCCGTTAAGCAATCAGCCCCAGCATTTT; v_gene: TRBV20-1; j_gene: TRBJ1-5; d_gene: -; abundance: -
CDR3aa: CASSKPGLEAFF; CDR3nt: TGTGCCAGCAGCAAACCGGGACTTGAAGCTTTCTTT; v_gene: TRBV5-4; j_gene: TRBJ1-1; d_gene: -; abundance: -
CDR3aa: CASSHQVDTQYF; CDR3nt: TGCGCCAGCAGCCATCAGGTGGATACGCAGTATTTT; v_gene: TRBV4-1; j_gene: TRBJ2-3; d_gene: -; abundance: few
CDR3aa: CASSPIEVFETQYF; CDR3nt: TGTGCCAGCAGTCCTATTGAGGTGTTTGAGACCCAGTACTTC; v_gene: TRBV28; j_gene: TRBJ2-5; d_gene: -; abundance: -
CDR3aa: CASSELAGRTDTQYF; CDR3nt: TGTGCCAGCAGCGAACTAGCGGGGCGCACAGATACGCAGTATTTT; v_gene: TRBV7-6; j_gene: TRBJ2-3; d_gene: TRBD2; abundance: few